The clone carrying this T cell receptor beta chain was observed a handful of times. This record comes from a study of TIL therapy for anti-PD-1-resistant metastatic lung cancer. Trimming pared 6 bases from V and 2 bases from J, leaving 11 bases between. CDR1 and CDR2 (germline): WSHSY, SAAADI. There are 13 residues in the CDR3. Time point specified: pre-treatment sample, taken before nivolumab and TIL therapy. This was the immunoSEQ v3 assay. Method: immunoSEQ multiplex PCR; TCRdb's copy keeps in-frame clones and lacks some. The sample consists of 40,000 to 60,000 clones, 70% to 85% of them appearing once.

Sequences were derived from blood, sampled at baseline. The TCR originated in a woman between 30 and 85 years old with non-small cell lung cancer. J is TRBJ2-7 and V is TRBV10-2; either TRBD1 or TRBD2 may supply D (5 bases each). The CDR3 sequence: CASRTGPAYEQYF. The CDR3 DNA reads TGCGCCAGCAGGACGGGACCCGCCTACGAGCAGTACTTC.